This is a list of T cell receptor beta chains from one sample in a study of T cell clonotyping in hematopoietic cell transplantation. Some clones are missing from TCRdb's copy, which holds only in-frame ones; the method was immunoSEQ multiplex PCR. The profile shows about 36,000 clones, 80% to 90% of them singletons. The sequencing input was peripheral blood mononuclear cells. The receptors shown here come from a middle-aged woman in good health. Some clones in this sample may be carry-over from other donors' samples. Each CDR3 is given with its conserved first and last residue. Each record gives: D gene, clone size, V gene, J gene, CDR3 protein, CDR3 DNA. A D gene is named only where the DNA matches it firmly. Not all rows give a size; the values are once, few, many and, for expanded clones, a class.

>.|.|TRBV11-2|TRBJ2-7
CASSLVSSSYEQYF
TGTGCCAGCAGCTTAGTCAGCAGCTCCTACGAGCAGTACTTC
>TRBD2|.|TRBV5-1|TRBJ2-2
CASSLVRSSGGANTGELFF
TGCGCCAGCAGCTTGGTGCGCTCTAGCGGAGGGGCGAACACCGGGGAGCTGTTTTTT
>TRBD1|.|TRBV19|TRBJ1-2
CASRVQGNAYGYTF
TGTGCCAGTAGGGTACAGGGGAATGCCTATGGCTACACCTTC
>.|few|TRBV4-1|TRBJ1-1
CASSQADPPGDAFF
TGCGCCAGCAGCCAAGCAGACCCACCCGGGGATGCTTTCTTT
>TRBD2|.|TRBV6-5|TRBJ2-5
CASSYQAGGAEETQYF
TGTGCCAGCAGTTACCAAGCGGGAGGCGCTGAGGAGACCCAGTACTTC
>.|.|TRBV4-2|TRBJ1-5
CASSQALGRGFDLLGQPQHF
TGTGCCAGCAGCCAAGCTCTAGGTAGAGGATTTGACCTTTTGGGTCAGCCCCAGCATTTT
>.|.|TRBV6-1|TRBJ1-2
CASSGLNYGYTF
TGTGCCAGCAGCGGGTTGAACTATGGCTACACCTTC
>.|.|TRBV7-2|TRBJ1-5
CASSADINQPQHF
TGTGCCAGCAGCGCGGACATAAATCAGCCCCAGCATTTT
>.|.|TRBV9|TRBJ2-7
CASSVARSPGEQYF
TGTGCCAGCAGCGTAGCTAGGTCCCCAGGCGAGCAGTACTTC
>.|.|TRBV7-3|TRBJ1-1
CASSLNVNTEAFF
TGTGCCAGCAGCTTAAACGTGAACACTGAAGCTTTCTTT
>TRBD2|.|TRBV7-6|TRBJ2-3
CASSPPSGATQYF
TGTGCCAGCAGCCCCCCTAGCGGGGCTACGCAGTATTTT